The clone carrying this T cell receptor (beta chain) was seen a few times. Seattle-derived patients entered the study during active infection and were followed longitudinally. Trimming removed 5 bases at V and 4 bases at J, with 6 bases between. This CDR3 is built from 11 residues. Per germline, CDR1 DFQATT and CDR2 SNEGSKA (reference sequence). The data are from a study of blood T cell repertoires in COVID-19. Looking at the study overall: COVID-19 samples, acute and convalescent, were from the United States, Italy and Spain. The analysed material was cDNA or gDNA that came from T cells, B-cell-depleted T cells, or PBMCs.

TCRdb's table, derived via immunoSEQ multiplex PCR, lists solely in-frame clones and lacks some. This sample has roughly 70,000 clones; roughly four fifths occur once, and the top ten carry 2% to 2.5%. The TCR comes from a man between 65 and 79 years old with COVID-19, enrolled during active disease. Sample: peripheral blood. The chain links TRBV20-1 to TRBJ1-3; D call uncertain. CDR3: CSAEQGNTIYF. DNA of the CDR3: TGCAGTGCTGAACAAGGAAACACCATATATTTT.